This TCR beta chain derives from a study of human T cells and chemical hapten exposure. Study summary: The study lasted around 22 weeks, and patients were dosed weekly with diphenylcyclopropenone on the scalp throughout.

Noted time point: pre-sensitization, week 0. Documented treatment: therapeutic diphenylcyclopropenone sensitization with weekly scalp DPC. TCRdb fed the RACE reads into MiXCR, producing one record per CDR3 protein. This table has about 350,000 distinct CDR3 sequences, 4.5% to 7% appearing once. There are 16 residues in the CDR3. CDR1 and CDR2 (germline): KGHSH, LQKENI. A few counts support this clonotype. No antigen is known for it. One end of the junction fails to match germline, which may point to a read error. General observations from the study: Those TCRs sitting above 1 in 1000 frequency stayed the same with DPC sensitization.

This chain connects TRBV18 to TRBJ2-2; no firm D call. The receptor was isolated from a woman under 30 with alopecia areata. Some clones in this sample may be carry-over from other donors' samples. The specimen was whole blood, collected in connection with sensitization to the hapten diphenylcyclopropenone (DPC). The CDR3 coding sequence is TGTGCCAGCCCACCACAGCAAACCCCGAACACCGGGGAGCTGTTTTTT. It translates to CASPPQQTPNTGELFF.